This T cell receptor (beta chain) comes out of a study of blood T cell repertoires in COVID-19. Study-level information: Both acute and convalescent COVID-19 samples were obtained from the United States, Italy and Spain. PBMCs, B-cell-depleted T cells, or T cells provided the cDNA or gDNA that made up the material.

The CDR3 is made up of 14 amino acids. Germline-derived CDR1 and CDR2 are SGHRS and YFSETQ. The J segment lost 5 bases and the V segment lost 4 bases, leaving 7 bases of the junction unmatched. Study processing details: Reference gene primer amplification gave estimated nucleated cell counts. TCRdb's table, derived via immunoSEQ multiplex PCR, lists solely in-frame clones and lacks some. Clonal size and the V and J genes are those of that table, whereas D and trimming came from the DNA. The data show about 100,000 clones, over 65% seen once. Source material: peripheral blood. J is TRBJ2-7 and V is TRBV5-1, with 9 nucleotides matching TRBD1. The receptor comes from a human donor in a cohort sampled during active COVID-19. CDR3 amino acids: CASSTRQGVHEQYF. The CDR3 DNA reads as TGCGCCAGCAGCACTAGACAGGGGGTCCACGAGCAGTACTTC.